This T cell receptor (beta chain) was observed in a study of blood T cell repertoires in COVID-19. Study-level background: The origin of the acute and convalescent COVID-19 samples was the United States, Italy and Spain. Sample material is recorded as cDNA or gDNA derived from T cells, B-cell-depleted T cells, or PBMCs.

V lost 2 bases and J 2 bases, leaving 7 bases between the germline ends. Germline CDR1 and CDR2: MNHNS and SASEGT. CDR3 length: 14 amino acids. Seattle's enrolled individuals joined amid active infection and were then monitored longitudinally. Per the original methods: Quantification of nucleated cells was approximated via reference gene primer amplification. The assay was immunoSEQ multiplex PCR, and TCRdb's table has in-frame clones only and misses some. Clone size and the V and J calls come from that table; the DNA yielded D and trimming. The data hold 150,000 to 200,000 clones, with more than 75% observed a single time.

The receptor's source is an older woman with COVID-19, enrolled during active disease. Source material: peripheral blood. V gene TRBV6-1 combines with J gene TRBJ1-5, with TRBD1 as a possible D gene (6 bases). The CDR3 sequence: CASSENRGNQPQHF. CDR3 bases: TGTGCCAGCAGTGAAAACAGGGGCAATCAGCCCCAGCATTTT.